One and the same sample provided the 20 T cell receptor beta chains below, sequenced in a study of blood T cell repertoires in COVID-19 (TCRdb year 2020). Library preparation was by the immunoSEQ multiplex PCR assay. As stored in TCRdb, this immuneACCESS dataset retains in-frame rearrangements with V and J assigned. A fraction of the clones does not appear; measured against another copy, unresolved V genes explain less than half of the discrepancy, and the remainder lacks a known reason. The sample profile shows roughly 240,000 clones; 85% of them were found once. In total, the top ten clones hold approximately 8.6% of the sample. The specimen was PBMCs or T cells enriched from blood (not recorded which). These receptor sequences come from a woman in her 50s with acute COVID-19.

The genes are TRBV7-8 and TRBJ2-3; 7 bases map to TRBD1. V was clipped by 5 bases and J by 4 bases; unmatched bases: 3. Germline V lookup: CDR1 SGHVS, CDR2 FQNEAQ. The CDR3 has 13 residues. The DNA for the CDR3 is TGTGCCAGCAGCCCGACAGGGCCAGATACGCAGTATTTT. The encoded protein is CASSPTGPDTQYF.

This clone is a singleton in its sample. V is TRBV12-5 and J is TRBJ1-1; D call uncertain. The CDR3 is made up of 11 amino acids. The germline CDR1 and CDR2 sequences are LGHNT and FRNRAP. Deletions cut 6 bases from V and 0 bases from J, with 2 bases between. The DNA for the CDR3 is TGTGCTAGTGGCGTGAACACTGAAGCTTTCTTT. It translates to CASGVNTEAFF.

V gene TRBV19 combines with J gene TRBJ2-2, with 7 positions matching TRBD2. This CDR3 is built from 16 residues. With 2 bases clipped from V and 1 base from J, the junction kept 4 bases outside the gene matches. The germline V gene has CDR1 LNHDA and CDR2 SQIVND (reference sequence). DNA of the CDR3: TGTGCCAGTAGTATACCAAGCGGGGTGAACACCGGGGAGCTGTTTTTT. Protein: CASSIPSGVNTGELFF.

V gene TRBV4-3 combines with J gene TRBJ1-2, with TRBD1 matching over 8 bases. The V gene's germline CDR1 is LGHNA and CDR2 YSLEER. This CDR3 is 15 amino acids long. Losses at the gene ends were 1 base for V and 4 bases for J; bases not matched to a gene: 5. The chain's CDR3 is CASSQGGRGLYGYTF. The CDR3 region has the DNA TGCGCCAGCAGCCAAGGGGGCAGGGGGCTCTATGGCTACACCTTC.

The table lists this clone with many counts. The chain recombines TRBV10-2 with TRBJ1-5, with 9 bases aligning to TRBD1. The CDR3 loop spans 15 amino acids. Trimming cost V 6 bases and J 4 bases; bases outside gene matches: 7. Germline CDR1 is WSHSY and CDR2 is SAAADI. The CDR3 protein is CASRRDRAGNQPQHF. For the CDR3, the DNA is TGCGCCAGCAGGCGGGACAGGGCAGGGAATCAGCCCCAGCATTTT.

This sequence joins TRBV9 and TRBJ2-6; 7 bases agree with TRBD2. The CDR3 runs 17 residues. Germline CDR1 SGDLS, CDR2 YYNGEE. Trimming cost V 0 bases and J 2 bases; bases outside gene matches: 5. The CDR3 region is CASSVGGGGAGANVLTF. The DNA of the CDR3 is TGTGCCAGCAGCGTAGGGGGGGGAGGCGCTGGGGCCAACGTCCTGACTTTC.

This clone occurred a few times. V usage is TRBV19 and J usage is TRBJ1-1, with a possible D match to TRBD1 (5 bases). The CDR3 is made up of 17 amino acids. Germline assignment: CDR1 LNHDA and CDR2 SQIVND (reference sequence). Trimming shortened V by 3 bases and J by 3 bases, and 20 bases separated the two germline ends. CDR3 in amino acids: CASSMAGWKIGDTEAFF. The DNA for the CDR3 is TGTGCCAGTAGTATGGCAGGGTGGAAAATTGGGGACACTGAAGCTTTCTTT.

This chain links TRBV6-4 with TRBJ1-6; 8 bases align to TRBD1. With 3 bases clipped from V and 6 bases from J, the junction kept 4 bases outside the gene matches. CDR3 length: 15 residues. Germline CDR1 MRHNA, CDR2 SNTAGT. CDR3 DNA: TGTGCCAGCAGTGAAGGGCAGGGGGCTAATTCACCCCTCCACTTT. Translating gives CASSEGQGANSPLHF.

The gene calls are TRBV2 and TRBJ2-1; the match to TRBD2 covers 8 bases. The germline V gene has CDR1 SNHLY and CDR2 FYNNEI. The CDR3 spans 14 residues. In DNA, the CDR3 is TGTGCGAAAGAAGCGGGGGAGATCTACAATGAGCAGTTCTTC. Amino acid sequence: CAKEAGEIYNEQFF.

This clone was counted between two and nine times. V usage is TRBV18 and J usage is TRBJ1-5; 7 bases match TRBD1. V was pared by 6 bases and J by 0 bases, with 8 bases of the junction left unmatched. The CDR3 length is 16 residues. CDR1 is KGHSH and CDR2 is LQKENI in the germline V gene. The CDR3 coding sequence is TGTGCCAGCTCCCTGGGACAGCGAGATAGCAATCAGCCCCAGCATTTT. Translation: CASSLGQRDSNQPQHF.

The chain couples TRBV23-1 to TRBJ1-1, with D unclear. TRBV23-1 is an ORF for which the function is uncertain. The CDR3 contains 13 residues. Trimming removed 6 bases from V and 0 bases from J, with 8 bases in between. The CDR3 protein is CASSLRMNTEAFF. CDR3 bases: TGCGCCAGCAGCCTTAGAATGAACACTGAAGCTTTCTTT.

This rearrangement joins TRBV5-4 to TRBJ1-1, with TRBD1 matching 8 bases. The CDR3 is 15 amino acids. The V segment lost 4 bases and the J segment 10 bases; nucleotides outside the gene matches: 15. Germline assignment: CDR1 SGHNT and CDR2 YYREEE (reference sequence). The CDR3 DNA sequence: TGTGCCAGCAGCCCCGCCAGGGGGCAAGAGGTCCGAGCTTTCTTT. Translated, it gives CASSPARGQEVRAFF.

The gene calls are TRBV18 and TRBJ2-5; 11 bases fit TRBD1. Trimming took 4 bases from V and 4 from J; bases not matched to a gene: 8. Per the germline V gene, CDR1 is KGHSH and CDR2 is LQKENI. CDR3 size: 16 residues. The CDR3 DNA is TGTGCCAGCTCACGACCAGGACAGGGGGCGCGAGAGACCCAGTACTTC. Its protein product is CASSRPGQGARETQYF. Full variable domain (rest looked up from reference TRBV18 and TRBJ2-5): NAGVMQNPRHLVRRRGQEARLRCSPMKGHSHVYWYRQLPEEGLKFMVYLQKENIIDESGMPKERFSAEFPKEGPSILRIQQVVRGDSAAYFCASSRPGQGARETQYFGPGTRLLVL.

CDR3 sequence: CASSDRQGSDGYTF. The CDR3 nucleotides read TGTGCCAGTAGTGACCGACAGGGGAGCGATGGCTACACCTTC. This chain uses TRBV19 with TRBJ1-2; TRBD1 matches 8 bases. This CDR3 comprises 14 residues. J gave up 6 bases and V 5 bases, and 8 bases lay outside the gene matches. Germline CDR1 is LNHDA and CDR2 is SQIVND (reference sequence).

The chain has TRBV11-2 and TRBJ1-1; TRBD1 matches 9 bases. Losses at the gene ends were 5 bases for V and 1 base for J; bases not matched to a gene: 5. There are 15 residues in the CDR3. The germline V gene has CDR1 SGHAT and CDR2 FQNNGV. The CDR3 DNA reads TGTGCCAGCAGCACCGGGACAGGGTGGAACACTGAAGCTTTCTTT. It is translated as CASSTGTGWNTEAFF.

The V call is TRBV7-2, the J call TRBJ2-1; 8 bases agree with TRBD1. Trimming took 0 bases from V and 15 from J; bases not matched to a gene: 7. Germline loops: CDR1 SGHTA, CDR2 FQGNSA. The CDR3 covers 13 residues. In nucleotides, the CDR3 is TGTGCCAGCAGCTTAGCGTTGGACAGGGTTAGGTTCTTC. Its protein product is CASSLALDRVRFF.

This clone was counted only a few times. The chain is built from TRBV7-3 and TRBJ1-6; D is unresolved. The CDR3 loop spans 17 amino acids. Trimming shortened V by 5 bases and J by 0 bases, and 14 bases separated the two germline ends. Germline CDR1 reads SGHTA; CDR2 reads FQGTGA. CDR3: CASSREARSSYNSPLHF. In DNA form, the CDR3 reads TGTGCCAGCAGCCGCGAGGCCCGAAGCTCCTATAATTCACCCCTCCACTTT.

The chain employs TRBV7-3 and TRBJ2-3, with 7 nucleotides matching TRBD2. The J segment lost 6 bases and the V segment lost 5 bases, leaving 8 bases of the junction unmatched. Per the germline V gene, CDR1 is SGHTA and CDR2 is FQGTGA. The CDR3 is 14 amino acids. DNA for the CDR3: TGTGCCAGCAGCCAACCCAGCGGGGCGGATACGCAGTATTTT. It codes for CASSQPSGADTQYF.

The CDR3 sequence is CASSLILADYNEQFF. The CDR3, as DNA: TGTGCCAGCAGCTTAATCCTAGCGGACTACAATGAGCAGTTCTTC. The chain joins TRBV7-9 to TRBJ2-1, with TRBD2 matching 7 bases. The V gene's germline CDR1 is SEHNR and CDR2 FQNEAQ (reference sequence). This CDR3 comprises 15 residues. Unmatched junction bases numbered 4, after V lost 2 bases and J lost 3 bases.

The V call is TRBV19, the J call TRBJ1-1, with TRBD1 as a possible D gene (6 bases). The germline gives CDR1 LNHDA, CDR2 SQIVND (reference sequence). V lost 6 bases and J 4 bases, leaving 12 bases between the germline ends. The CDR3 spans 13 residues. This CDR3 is CASRSGVGTEAFF. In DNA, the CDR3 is TGTGCCAGTAGATCAGGGGTAGGCACTGAAGCTTTCTTT.